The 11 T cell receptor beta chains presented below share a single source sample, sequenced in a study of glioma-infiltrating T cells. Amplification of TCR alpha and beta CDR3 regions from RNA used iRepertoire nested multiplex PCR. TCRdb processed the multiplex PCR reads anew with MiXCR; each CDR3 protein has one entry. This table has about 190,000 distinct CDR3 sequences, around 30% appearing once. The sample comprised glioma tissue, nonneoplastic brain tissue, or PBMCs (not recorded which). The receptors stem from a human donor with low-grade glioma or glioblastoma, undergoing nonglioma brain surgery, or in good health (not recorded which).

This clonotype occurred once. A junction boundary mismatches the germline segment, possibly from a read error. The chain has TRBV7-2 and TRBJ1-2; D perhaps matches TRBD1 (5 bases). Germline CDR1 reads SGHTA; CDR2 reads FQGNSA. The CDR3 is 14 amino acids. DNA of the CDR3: TGTGCCAGCAGCCCATCTCCGGGGCAGTATGGCTACATCTTC. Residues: CASSPSPGQYGYIF.

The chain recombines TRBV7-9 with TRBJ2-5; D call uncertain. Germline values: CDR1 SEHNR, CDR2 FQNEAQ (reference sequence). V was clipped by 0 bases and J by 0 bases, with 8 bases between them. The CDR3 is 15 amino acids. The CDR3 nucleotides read TGTGCCAGCAGCTTAGCGAGATCCAACCAAGAGACCCAGTACTTC. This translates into CASSLARSNQETQYF.

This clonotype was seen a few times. In nucleotides, the CDR3 is TGTGCCAGCAGCCAAGTAACGGGACAGGATCAGCCCCAGCATTTT. As protein: CASSQVTGQDQPQHF. The chain joins TRBV4-2 to TRBJ1-5; 8 nucleotides line up with TRBD1. The junction had 4 bases not matched to a gene; V was cut back by 1 base and J by 5 bases. Looked up from germline, CDR1 is LGHNA and CDR2 is YNFKEQ. This CDR3 is 15 amino acids long.

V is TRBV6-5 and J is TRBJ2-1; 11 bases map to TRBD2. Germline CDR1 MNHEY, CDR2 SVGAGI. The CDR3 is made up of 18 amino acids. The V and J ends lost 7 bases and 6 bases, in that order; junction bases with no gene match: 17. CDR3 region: CASIVLTSGRLYINEQFF. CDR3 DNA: TGTGCCAGCATTGTTCTTACTAGCGGGAGACTTTATATCAATGAGCAGTTCTTC.

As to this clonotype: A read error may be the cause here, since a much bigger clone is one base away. CDR3 region: CASSQNVPEGLSNQPQHF. The CDR3 DNA is TGCGCCAGCAGCCAAAATGTGCCGGAGGGGTTGAGCAATCAGCCCCAGCATTTT. The genes are TRBV7-2 and TRBJ1-5; D may be TRBD1 (5 bases). The CDR3 sequence is 18 residues long. The germline gives CDR1 SGHTA, CDR2 FQGNSA. The variable domain in full, with the rest retrieved from reference TRBV7-2 and TRBJ1-5, is GAGVSQSPSNKVTEKGKDVELRCDPISGHTALYWYRQSLGQGLEFLIYFQGNSAPDKSGLPSDRFSAERTGGSVSTLTIQRTQQEDSAVYLCASSQNVPEGLSNQPQHFGDGTRLSIL.

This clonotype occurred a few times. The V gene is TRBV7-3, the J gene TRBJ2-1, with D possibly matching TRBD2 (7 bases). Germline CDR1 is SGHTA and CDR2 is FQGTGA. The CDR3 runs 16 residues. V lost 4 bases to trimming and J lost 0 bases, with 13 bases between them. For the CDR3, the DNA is TGTGCCAGCAGCTCCCCGGGGGGCAGCTCCTACAATGAGCAGTTCTTC. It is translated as CASSSPGGSSYNEQFF.

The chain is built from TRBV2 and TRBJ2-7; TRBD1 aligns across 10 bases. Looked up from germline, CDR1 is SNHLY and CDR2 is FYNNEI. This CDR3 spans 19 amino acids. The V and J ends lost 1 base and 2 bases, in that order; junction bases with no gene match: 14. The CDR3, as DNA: TGTGCCAGCAGTGAAGAAGGTCGGTTGTTAGGGACAGGGGCCTACGAGCAGTACTTC. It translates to CASSEEGRLLGTGAYEQYF.

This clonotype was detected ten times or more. The CDR3 DNA follows: TGTGCTCACCAGTTAGCGGGAGCGCGGTTCAGCACAGATACGCAGTATTTT. Translation: CAHQLAGARFSTDTQYF. The V call is TRBV24-1, the J call TRBJ2-3; 9 positions agree with TRBD2. This CDR3 is 17 amino acids long. Germline values: CDR1 KGHDR, CDR2 SFDVKD.

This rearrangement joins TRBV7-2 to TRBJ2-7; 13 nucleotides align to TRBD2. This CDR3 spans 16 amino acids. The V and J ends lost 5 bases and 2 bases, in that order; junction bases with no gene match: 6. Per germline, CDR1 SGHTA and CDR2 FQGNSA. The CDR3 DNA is TGTGCCAGCAGCGTCGGGGGGACTAGCGGGGCCTACGAGCAGTACTTC. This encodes CASSVGGTSGAYEQYF. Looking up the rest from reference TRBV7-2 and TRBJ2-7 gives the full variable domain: GAGVSQSPSNKVTEKGKDVELRCDPISGHTALYWYRQSLGQGLEFLIYFQGNSAPDKSGLPSDRFSAERTGGSVSTLTIQRTQQEDSAVYLCASSVGGTSGAYEQYFGPGTRLTVT.

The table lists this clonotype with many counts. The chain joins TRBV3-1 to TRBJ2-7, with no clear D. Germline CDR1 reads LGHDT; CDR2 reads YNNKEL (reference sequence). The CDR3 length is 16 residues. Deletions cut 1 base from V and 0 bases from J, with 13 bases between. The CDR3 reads CASSQVGGVSSYEQYF. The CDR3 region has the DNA TGTGCCAGCAGCCAAGTAGGTGGGGTCAGCTCCTACGAGCAGTACTTC.

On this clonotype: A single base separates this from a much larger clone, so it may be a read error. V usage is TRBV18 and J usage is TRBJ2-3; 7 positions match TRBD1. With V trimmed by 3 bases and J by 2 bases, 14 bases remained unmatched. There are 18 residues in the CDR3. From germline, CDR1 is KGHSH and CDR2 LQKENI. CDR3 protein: CASSPTGWTGSDTDTQYF. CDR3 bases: TGTGCCAGCTCACCTACTGGGTGGACAGGATCGGACACAGATACGCAGTATTTT.